The rows below give T cell receptor beta chains drawn from one sample of a study of T cell changes during pregnancy in multiple sclerosis. Sequencing was performed with immunoSEQ multiplex PCR; in TCRdb, only in-frame clones are kept and a portion is missing. The sample includes roughly 87,000 clones, about 93% of them seen just once. The sequencing here drew on peripheral blood, taken in the third trimester of pregnancy. Source of these receptors: a female donor in good health, enrolled as a control in a pregnancy study. Both conserved end residues are part of each CDR3. Each record gives: D gene, V gene, clone size, J gene, CDR3 protein, CDR3 DNA. D genes are given only for firm matches. For some rows the clone size is stated as once, few or many, or as a class when expanded; others skip it.

>-|TRBV6-1|many|TRBJ1-5
CASSEVAGGNQPQHF
TGTGCCAGCAGTGAAGTGGCCGGGGGCAATCAGCCCCAGCATTTT
>-|TRBV6-5|-|TRBJ1-3
CASSYSFEAGNTIYF
TGTGCCAGCAGTTACTCTTTCGAGGCTGGAAACACCATATATTTT
>TRBD1|TRBV6-4|-|TRBJ2-4
CASSPDRGDLQYF
TGTGCCAGCAGTCCCGACAGGGGTGATTTGCAGTACTTC
>TRBD1|TRBV27|-|TRBJ1-3
CASSLGPGTAGNTIYF
TGTGCCAGCAGTTTAGGCCCCGGGACAGCAGGAAACACCATATATTTT
>TRBD2|TRBV13|-|TRBJ2-7
CASSLGLAGGPTEQYF
TGTGCCAGCAGCTTAGGACTAGCGGGAGGGCCGACCGAGCAGTACTTC
>-|TRBV7-9|-|TRBJ2-7
CASSLGRAPYEQYF
TGTGCCAGCAGCTTAGGCAGGGCGCCCTACGAGCAGTACTTC
>-|TRBV19|-|TRBJ2-7
CASSISTGEQYF
TGTGCCAGTAGTATTTCGACGGGCGAGCAGTACTTC
>-|TRBV7-9|-|TRBJ2-2
CASSFDSTGELFF
TGTGCCAGCAGCTTCGACAGTACCGGGGAGCTGTTTTTT
>-|TRBV6-6|-|TRBJ1-3
CASTPRGFGNTIYF
TGTGCCAGCACCCCCAGGGGATTTGGAAACACCATATATTTT
>-|TRBV5-1|-|TRBJ1-2
CASSTYRVGDYGYTF
TGCGCCAGCAGCACCTACAGGGTGGGTGACTATGGCTACACCTTC
>-|TRBV27|-|TRBJ2-7
CASSLSPSAAYEQYF
TGTGCCAGCAGTTTATCGCCTTCGGCGGCCTACGAGCAGTACTTC
>-|TRBV5-6|-|TRBJ1-1
CASSLGSGDTEAFF
TGTGCCAGCAGCTTGGGATCGGGGGACACTGAAGCTTTCTTT
>TRBD1|TRBV5-1|once|TRBJ1-2
CASSRGWTGDNYGYTF
TGCGCCAGCAGCCGGGGTTGGACAGGGGACAACTATGGCTACACCTTC
>-|TRBV6-5|-|TRBJ1-2
CASSYSGGNYGYTF
TGTGCCAGCAGTTACTCTGGAGGGAACTATGGCTACACCTTC
>-|TRBV27|-|TRBJ2-1
CAARGGGPNNEQFF
TGTGCAGCCAGGGGAGGGGGGCCAAACAATGAGCAGTTCTTC
>TRBD2|TRBV5-4|-|TRBJ2-1
CASSVPGTSGSLKQFF
TGTGCCAGCAGCGTTCCCGGGACTAGCGGGAGTCTTAAGCAGTTCTTC
>TRBD1|TRBV27|-|TRBJ2-7
CASSISTGEATYEQYF
TGTGCCAGCAGTATCTCAACAGGGGAAGCAACATACGAGCAGTACTTC
>-|TRBV5-4|once|TRBJ1-5
CASSLYPDQPQHF
TGTGCCAGCAGCTTGTATCCCGATCAGCCCCAGCATTTT
>-|TRBV5-4|-|TRBJ1-3
CASSPDQGATSGNTIYF
TGTGCCAGCAGCCCGGACCAGGGCGCCACCTCTGGAAACACCATATATTTT
>TRBD2|TRBV7-2|-|TRBJ2-1
CASRGGLAGDQYNEQFF
TGTGCCAGCAGGGGCGGACTAGCGGGAGACCAATACAATGAGCAGTTCTTC
>-|TRBV4-2|-|TRBJ2-1
CASSQEDVFSGEQFF
TGTGCCAGCAGCCAAGAAGACGTCTTTAGCGGAGAGCAGTTCTTC
>TRBD2|TRBV29-1|-|TRBJ2-2
CSVGLLAGAAAGELFF
TGCAGCGTTGGGCTGCTAGCGGGAGCCGCGGCCGGGGAGCTGTTTTTT
>TRBD1|TRBV5-1|-|TRBJ2-3
CASSLPGQSTDTQYF
TGCGCCAGCAGCTTACCGGGACAGAGCACAGATACGCAGTATTTT
>-|TRBV5-6|-|TRBJ2-6
CATAGEGHSGANVLTF
TGTGCCACCGCAGGGGAGGGCCACTCTGGGGCCAACGTCCTGACTTTC
>-|TRBV6-5|-|TRBJ2-2
CASSYSIQLTGELFF
TGTGCCAGCAGTTACTCGATTCAACTTACCGGGGAGCTGTTTTTT
>TRBD1|TRBV29-1|-|TRBJ2-5
CSVEFADRVTETQYF
TGCAGCGTGGAGTTCGCCGACAGGGTAACAGAGACCCAGTACTTC
>-|TRBV4-1|-|TRBJ1-2
CASSQVGGSYGYTF
TGCGCCAGCAGCCAAGTCGGGGGTAGCTATGGCTACACCTTC
>-|TRBV6-1|-|TRBJ2-7
CASSDQGSSYEQYF
TGTGCCAGCAGTGATCAGGGGAGCTCCTACGAGCAGTACTTC
>-|TRBV5-6|-|TRBJ2-1
CASSLYRNEQFF
TGTGCCAGCAGCTTGTATCGCAATGAGCAGTTCTTC
>-|TRBV10-3|once|TRBJ2-7
CAISAAAGGYEQYF
TGTGCCATCAGTGCCGCCGCCGGCGGCTACGAGCAGTACTTC
>-|TRBV28|-|TRBJ1-1
CASSLIGGPNTEAFF
TGTGCCAGCAGTTTAATCGGGGGACCGAACACTGAAGCTTTCTTT
>-|TRBV18|-|TRBJ1-2
CASSLGAGGKNYGYTF
TGTGCCAGCTCACTAGGTGCCGGGGGAAAGAACTATGGCTACACCTTC
>-|TRBV4-1|-|TRBJ1-2
CASSPPISRFVGYTF
TGCGCCAGCAGCCCCCCCATATCCAGGTTCGTTGGCTACACCTTC
>-|TRBV29-1|-|TRBJ1-5
CSVVGGGVGQPQHF
TGCAGCGTTGTAGGGGGGGGCGTAGGTCAGCCCCAGCATTTT
>TRBD1|TRBV7-9|-|TRBJ2-5
CASSSPRQGETQYF
TGTGCCAGCAGCTCACCAAGACAGGGGGAGACCCAGTACTTC
>TRBD1|TRBV5-4|-|TRBJ2-7
CASSLVGQGQNIEQYF
TGTGCCAGCAGCTTGGTCGGACAGGGGCAAAATATCGAGCAGTACTTC
>-|TRBV29-1|once|TRBJ2-2
CSAKAGQPTGELFF
TGCAGCGCGAAGGCTGGACAGCCGACCGGGGAGCTGTTTTTT
>TRBD2|TRBV6-5|-|TRBJ2-2
CASRRSGKNTGELFF
TGTGCCAGCAGGAGGAGCGGGAAGAACACCGGGGAGCTGTTTTTT
>-|TRBV4-1|-|TRBJ2-7
CASSQIGPGRDYEQYF
TGCGCCAGCAGTCAAATTGGGCCAGGCAGAGACTACGAGCAGTACTTC
>-|TRBV30|-|TRBJ1-2
CAWSSLRNGYTF
TGTGCCTGGAGTTCACTGAGGAATGGCTACACCTTC
>-|TRBV30|once|TRBJ2-7
CAWSVPPQSYEQYF
TGTGCCTGGAGTGTACCACCGCAGTCCTACGAGCAGTACTTC
>-|TRBV7-9|-|TRBJ1-1
CASSLNRNTEAFF
TGTGCCAGCAGCTTAAACAGGAACACTGAAGCTTTCTTT
>TRBD1|TRBV5-1|-|TRBJ1-2
CASSFQGDNYGYTF
TGCGCCAGCAGCTTTCAGGGGGACAACTATGGCTACACCTTC
>-|TRBV4-2|-|TRBJ2-2
CASSLLGAPNTGELFF
TGTGCCAGCAGCCTACTTGGGGCCCCGAACACCGGGGAGCTGTTTTTT
>TRBD1|TRBV11-2|-|TRBJ2-1
CASSFPGQGANEQFF
TGTGCCAGCAGCTTTCCGGGACAGGGAGCAAATGAGCAGTTCTTC
>-|TRBV5-8|once|TRBJ2-3
CASSSSDTQYF
TGTGCCAGCAGCTCTTCGGATACGCAGTATTTT
>TRBD2|TRBV2|-|TRBJ2-4
CASSQLATKNIQYF
TGTGCCAGCAGCCAACTAGCGACAAAAAACATTCAGTACTTC
>TRBD2|TRBV5-1|-|TRBJ2-1
CASRPPGLDSYNEQFF
TGCGCCAGCAGACCTCCGGGACTAGACTCCTACAATGAGCAGTTCTTC
>-|TRBV5-4|-|TRBJ1-4
CASSIIGGEKLFF
TGTGCCAGCAGCATCATCGGAGGTGAAAAACTGTTTTTT
>-|TRBV5-6|once|TRBJ1-3
CASSHAGFISGNTIYF
TGTGCCAGCAGCCACGCGGGGTTTATCTCTGGAAACACCATATATTTT
>-|TRBV27|-|TRBJ2-7
CASSFGAASYEQYF
TGTGCCAGCAGTTTCGGCGCAGCTAGCTACGAGCAGTACTTC